The clone carrying this T cell receptor (beta chain) is a singleton in its sample. Its antigen is unknown. Germline assignment: CDR1 MNHEY and CDR2 SVGEGT. This CDR3 comprises 12 residues. V lost 6 bases, J lost 16 bases, and 12 bases stayed unmatched. Assay: immunoSEQ multiplex PCR; the TCRdb copy retains only in-frame clones and omits some. The sample contains some 150,000 clones, roughly nine tenths of which appear only once. The sample comes from a study of T cell responses to AZD1222 COVID-19 vaccine. About the study: Second-dose timings of about 4 or about 12 weeks were pooled. Regarding the study as a whole: None of the repertoires were sampled until the peak T cell response had passed. Nearly half of spike-specific TCRs reportedly target unmutated variant regions. Spike as a whole was targeted by vaccine-associated CD4 TCRs, dominant at 160-218 and 743-854.

The chain joins TRBV6-2 or TRBV6-3 to TRBJ2-1; TRBD2 aligns across 7 bases. The sample consisted of peripheral blood, taken on day 0 of AZD1222 vaccination. The receptor comes from an adult in good health. The CDR3, as DNA: TGTGCCAGCAGCCAGGGTTCGACTAGCTCCTTCTTC. Its translation: CASSQGSTSSFF.